This entry describes one T cell receptor beta chain. Antigen: not known. These data are taken from a study of T cell responses to AZD1222 COVID-19 vaccine. Overall study results and limits: Possibly, clonal diversity was underestimated; donors were largely white British and included more females. The study reported that nearly half of spike-specific TCRs target unmutated variant regions. Repertoire sampling was restricted to post-peak T cell response timepoints. Baseline seropositivity occurred in only a handful of AZD1222 recipients.

V was clipped by 4 bases and J by 0 bases, with 12 bases between them. The CDR3 has 16 amino acids. From germline, CDR1 is MGHRA and CDR2 YSYEKL. Here immunoSEQ multiplex PCR was the method, and the copy in TCRdb shows in-frame clones only, minus some. The data hold 130,000 or so clones, with 80% to 90% observed a single time. The TCR comes from an adult in good health. Sample: peripheral blood, taken on day 0 of AZD1222 vaccination. This chain links TRBV4-1 with TRBJ1-4, with D unresolved. CDR3 sequence (DNA): TGCGCCAGCAGCCCAGTCCGTCGCGCAACTAATGAAAAACTGTTTTTT. This gives the protein CASSPVRRATNEKLFF.